The next 15 T cell receptor beta chains were all read from a single sample in a study of blood T cell repertoires in COVID-19. The table came from immunoSEQ multiplex PCR; TCRdb's copy has only in-frame clones and leaves some out. Among over 250,000 clones listed, roughly 86% were seen once. The specimen sequenced was peripheral blood. These receptors were collected from a man aged 35 to 55 who had recovered from COVID-19.

The genes are TRBV15 and TRBJ1-1; TRBD1 agrees at 7 bases. Germline V gene lookup returns CDR1 LNHNV and CDR2 YYDKDF (reference sequence). There are 15 residues in the CDR3. V shed 2 bases, J shed 5 bases, and the junction held 8 bases outside the gene matches. CDR3 in amino acids: CATSRNRGVGTEAFF. For the CDR3, the DNA is TGTGCCACCAGCAGAAACAGGGGAGTGGGGACTGAAGCTTTCTTT.

The chain recombines TRBV7-2 with TRBJ2-3; 8 nucleotides align to TRBD2. Germline V gene lookup returns CDR1 SGHTA and CDR2 FQGNSA. The CDR3 covers 16 residues. V shed 0 bases, J shed 5 bases, and the junction held 7 bases outside the gene matches. CDR3 in amino acids: CASSLARGGRLDTQYF. Written as DNA, the CDR3 is TGTGCCAGCAGCTTAGCGCGGGGCGGGAGGTTAGATACGCAGTATTTT.

The rearrangement links TRBV27 to TRBJ2-7; tentatively, D is TRBD2 (6 bases). Trimming pared 4 bases from V and 3 bases from J, leaving 10 bases between. The CDR3 is made up of 13 amino acids. CDR1 MNHEY and CDR2 SMNVEV come from the germline V gene (reference sequence). The CDR3 sequence is CASSSMGGYEQYF. CDR3 nucleotide sequence: TGTGCCAGCAGTTCCATGGGGGGCTACGAGCAGTACTTC.

The chain uses TRBV7-3 and TRBJ2-7, with 7 positions matching TRBD1. CDR1 is SGHTA and CDR2 is FQGTGA in the germline V gene. Unmatched junction bases numbered 8, after V lost 5 bases and J lost 4 bases. The CDR3 is 14 residues long. CDR3: CASSPSTGLYEQYF. The CDR3 DNA follows: TGTGCCAGCAGCCCCTCGACAGGGCTATACGAGCAGTACTTC.

V and J are TRBV7-2 and TRBJ2-1; 10 nucleotides line up with TRBD2. The V gene's germline CDR1 is SGHTA and CDR2 FQGNSA. CDR3 size: 17 residues. J lost 4 bases, V lost 2 bases, and 8 bases had no gene match. CDR3 region: CASSLSLAGRFYNEQFF. In DNA, the CDR3 is TGTGCCAGCAGCTTATCACTAGCGGGGCGATTTTACAATGAGCAGTTCTTC.

This rearrangement joins TRBV19 to TRBJ1-1, with 7 bases lining up with TRBD1. V was pared by 7 bases and J by 0 bases, with 11 bases of the junction left unmatched. Looked up from germline, CDR1 is LNHDA and CDR2 is SQIVND (reference sequence). The CDR3 loop spans 16 amino acids. The CDR3 DNA follows: TGTGCCAGTATACAATTCAACAGGGGACTGAACACTGAAGCTTTCTTT. Amino acids: CASIQFNRGLNTEAFF.

The V call is TRBV14, the J call TRBJ2-5; TRBD1 matches 8 bases. CDR1 SGHDN and CDR2 FVKESK come from the germline V gene. The CDR3 loop spans 14 amino acids. V was pared by 3 bases and J by 5 bases, with 5 bases of the junction left unmatched. CDR3 coding DNA: TGTGCCAGCAGCCATGCAGGGGGCCTTGAGACCCAGTACTTC. Protein sequence: CASSHAGGLETQYF.

The rearrangement links TRBV13 to TRBJ2-7, with D possibly being TRBD2 (6 bases). The germline CDR1 and CDR2 sequences are PRHDT and FYEKMQ (reference sequence). The CDR3 contains 13 residues. V dropped 0 bases and J dropped 7 bases, with 10 bases sitting between them. The CDR3 DNA reads TGTGCCAGCAGCTTAGGATCGGGGGATGAGCAGTACTTC. This codes for CASSLGSGDEQYF.

The rearrangement uses TRBV18 and TRBJ2-3; D remains ambiguous. Per the germline V gene, CDR1 is KGHSH and CDR2 is LQKENI. The CDR3 spans 17 residues. V was cut by 0 bases and J by 5 bases, with 18 bases left in between. CDR3 coding DNA: TGTGCCAGCTCACCACCGATTAAAGCAGGTTCATTAGATACGCAGTATTTT. It specifies CASSPPIKAGSLDTQYF.

The chain is built from TRBV19 and TRBJ1-1; TRBD1 agrees at 8 bases. Trimming took 7 bases from V and 2 from J; bases not matched to a gene: 9. Germline V CDR1 and CDR2: LNHDA, SQIVND (reference sequence). The CDR3 is 15 residues long. CDR3 nucleotides: TGTGCCAGTATTGGACAGGGTACGTTTAACACTGAAGCTTTCTTT. Translating it yields CASIGQGTFNTEAFF.

The chain couples TRBV3-1 (or the pseudogene TRBV3-2) to TRBJ2-2; 10 nucleotides agree with TRBD1. V shed 2 bases, J shed 5 bases, and the junction held 5 bases outside the gene matches. The CDR3 runs 16 residues. Germline CDR1 reads LGHDT; CDR2 reads YNNKEL (reference sequence). CDR3 sequence (DNA): TGTGCCAGCAGCCAACCCGGGACAGGGGTAACCGGGGAGCTGTTTTTT. Translation: CASSQPGTGVTGELFF.

The chain carries TRBV18 and TRBJ2-7, with a possible D match to TRBD2 (5 bases). From germline, CDR1 is KGHSH and CDR2 LQKENI. CDR3 size: 16 residues. V was trimmed by 3 bases and J by 0 bases, leaving 15 bases between them. The CDR3 DNA is TGTGCCAGCTCACCGCTCCCGGCGAGGGTCTCCTACGAGCAGTACTTC. This encodes CASSPLPARVSYEQYF.

V and J are TRBV15 and TRBJ2-7, with D possibly being TRBD1 (5 bases). This CDR3 is built from 16 residues. Germline CDR1 and CDR2: LNHNV and YYDKDF (reference sequence). The V gene lost 5 bases and the J gene lost 3 bases, with 20 bases spanning the gap. In nucleotides, the CDR3 is TGTGCCACCAGCCAGTCCAGGAACCTGGGGCTCTACGAGCAGTACTTC. Residues: CATSQSRNLGLYEQYF.

The chain is built from TRBV25-1 and TRBJ1-5; D gene ambiguous. The V gene's germline CDR1 is MGHDK and CDR2 SYGVNS. V lost 0 bases and J 0 bases, leaving 3 bases between the germline ends. The CDR3 contains 14 residues. CDR3 sequence reads: CASSEYISNQPQHF. The CDR3 DNA sequence: TGTGCCAGCAGTGAATATATTAGCAATCAGCCCCAGCATTTT.

This CDR3 is CASRGTGYNEQFF. CDR3 sequence (DNA): TGTGCCAGTAGGGGGACAGGGTACAATGAGCAGTTCTTC. The V call is TRBV19, the J call TRBJ2-1, with 9 bases aligning to TRBD1. After removal of 6 bases from V and 4 bases from J, the junction contained 1 base not matched to a gene. The germline gives CDR1 LNHDA, CDR2 SQIVND (reference sequence). The CDR3 is 13 residues long.